Shown below are 32 T cell receptor beta chains from a single sample sequenced in a study of blood T cell repertoires in COVID-19 (TCRdb year 2020). The library was generated by the immunoSEQ multiplex PCR assay. TCRdb took over this immuneACCESS table, retaining in-frame rearrangements with V and J assigned. Such tables are incomplete; in checked studies, under half of the missing clones stem from an unresolved V gene, and the remainder is unexplained. The sample table shows 250,000 to 300,000 clones, and 75% to 90% are seen once. The ten top clones hold 2% to 2.5% of the sample. The sequencing sample was made of peripheral blood. These receptors were collected from a man aged 50 to 59 with acute or convalescent COVID-19.

The chain is built from TRBV27 and TRBJ2-7; TRBD2 matches 14 bases. Looked up from germline, CDR1 is MNHEY and CDR2 is SMNVEV (reference sequence). The J segment lost 4 bases and the V segment lost 2 bases, leaving 7 bases of the junction unmatched. CDR3 length: 17 residues. CDR3 loop: CASSLGTSGGLAYEQYF. In DNA form, the CDR3 reads TGTGCCAGCAGTTTAGGGACTAGCGGGGGTCTGGCTTACGAGCAGTACTTC.

The V gene is TRBV2, the J gene TRBJ2-3; 11 nucleotides line up with TRBD1. The CDR3 extends over 12 amino acids. The trim removed 11 bases at V and 7 bases at J, leaving 5 bases unmatched. From germline, CDR1 is SNHLY and CDR2 FYNNEI. The CDR3 bases are TGTGCCGGACGGGACAGGGGGAATACGCAGTATTTT. Translated: CAGRDRGNTQYF. Using reference TRBV2 and TRBJ2-3 for the parts outside the CDR3, the full variable domain is EPEVTQTPSHQVTQMGQEVILRCVPISNHLYFYWYRQILGQKVEFLVSFYNNEISEKSEIFDDQFSVERPDGSNFTLKIRSTKLEDSAMYFCAGRDRGNTQYFGPGTRLTVL.

The chain has TRBV4-1 and TRBJ1-2; D is undetermined. The V end lost 3 bases, the J end lost 3 bases, and 14 bases lay between the germline ends. CDR1 and CDR2 (germline): MGHRA, YSYEKL. CDR3 length: 15 residues. The CDR3 sequence: CASSQASGGDYGYTF. The CDR3 DNA is TGCGCCAGCAGCCAGGCATCCGGCGGGGACTATGGCTACACCTTC.

V gene TRBV20-1 combines with J gene TRBJ2-5, with unresolved D. Trimming took 5 bases from V and 5 from J, leaving 6 bases between them. There are 10 residues in the CDR3. Germline values: CDR1 DFQATT, CDR2 SNEGSKA (reference sequence). CDR3 residues: CSAWRETQYF. The CDR3 nucleotides read TGCAGTGCTTGGCGGGAGACCCAGTACTTC.

This clone was counted once. This sequence joins TRBV5-1 and TRBJ2-5; unclear D gene. Germline-derived CDR1 and CDR2 are SGHRS and YFSETQ. The CDR3 runs to 15 residues. V shed 7 bases and J shed 2 bases, with 18 bases lying between them. The CDR3 sequence is CASRFTGGDQETQYF. CDR3 bases: TGCGCCAGCCGATTTACCGGCGGAGATCAAGAGACCCAGTACTTC. Complete variable domain (other parts from reference TRBV5-1 and TRBJ2-5): KAGVTQTPRYLIKTRGQQVTLSCSPISGHRSVSWYQQTPGQGLQFLFEYFSETQRNKGNFPGRFSGRQFSNSRSEMNVSTLELGDSALYLCASRFTGGDQETQYFGPGTRLLVL.

V gene TRBV4-1 combines with J gene TRBJ1-2, with 9 bases matching TRBD1. The CDR3 covers 13 residues. The germline V gene has CDR1 MGHRA and CDR2 YSYEKL. The V segment lost 6 bases and the J segment 6 bases; nucleotides outside the gene matches: 5. CDR3 protein: CASRPDRGHGYTF. DNA of the CDR3: TGCGCCAGCAGACCGGACAGGGGCCATGGCTACACCTTC.

The sample holds one count of this clone. J is TRBJ2-1 and V is TRBV3-1 (or the pseudogene TRBV3-2); 7 bases align to TRBD2. The CDR3 runs to 15 residues. Germline assignment: CDR1 LGHDT and CDR2 YNNKEL (reference sequence). The V segment lost 5 bases and the J segment 4 bases; nucleotides outside the gene matches: 8. As DNA, the CDR3 is TGTGCCAGCAGCTCCAGCGGGGTTTTTTACAATGAGCAGTTCTTC. Translation gives CASSSSGVFYNEQFF.

The rearrangement uses TRBV19 and TRBJ1-5; D possibly corresponds to TRBD1 (5 bases). The germline V gene has CDR1 LNHDA and CDR2 SQIVND (reference sequence). The CDR3 is 16 amino acids. The V end lost 4 bases, the J end lost 4 bases, and 17 bases lay between the germline ends. The CDR3 DNA reads as TGTGCCAGTAGTACAACTATAGGGGTGCTGAATCAGCCCCAGCATTTT. Translation: CASSTTIGVLNQPQHF. Variable domain in full (rest from reference TRBV19 and TRBJ1-5): DGGITQSPKYLFRKEGQNVTLSCEQNLNHDAMYWYRQDPGQGLRLIYYSQIVNDFQKGDIAEGYSVSREKKESFPLTVTSAQKNPTAFYLCASSTTIGVLNQPQHFGDGTRLSIL.

This clone was seen more than once but under ten times. This chain uses TRBV4-1 with TRBJ1-1, with 9 positions matching TRBD1. V dropped 4 bases and J dropped 9; count of bases not matched to a gene: 6. The CDR3 sequence is 13 residues long. Germline values: CDR1 MGHRA, CDR2 YSYEKL. CDR3 DNA: TGCGCCAGCAGCCTCCCGACAGGGGGAAAAGCTTTCTTT. It specifies CASSLPTGGKAFF.

This rearrangement joins TRBV29-1 to TRBJ1-5; no clear D. V was cut by 4 bases and J by 4 bases, with 11 bases left in between. Germline V gene lookup returns CDR1 SQVTM and CDR2 ANQGSEA. The CDR3 runs to 13 residues. CDR3 in amino acids: CSVAVGVNQPQHF. CDR3 nucleotides: TGCAGCGTTGCGGTCGGAGTTAATCAGCCCCAGCATTTT.

CDR3: CASSLSSGRSYEQYF. CDR3 bases: TGCGCCAGCAGCTTATCTAGCGGGAGGTCCTACGAGCAGTACTTC. V usage is TRBV5-1 and J usage is TRBJ2-7; 11 bases map to TRBD2. V gave up 2 bases and J gave up 1 base; unmatched junction bases: 2. This CDR3 region has 15 residues. Germline CDR1 reads SGHRS; CDR2 reads YFSETQ.

The V gene is TRBV30, the J gene TRBJ2-3; the D gene is possibly TRBD2 (5 bases). This CDR3 contains 14 residues. The V end lost 0 bases, the J end lost 2 bases, and 9 bases lay between the germline ends. In germline, CDR1 is GTSNPN, CDR2 SVGIG (reference sequence). CDR3 bases: TGTGCCTGGAGTGTACTAGGGAACACAGATACGCAGTATTTT. Protein sequence: CAWSVLGNTDTQYF. Combining the CDR3 with reference TRBV30 and TRBJ2-3 gives the whole variable domain SQTIHQWPATLVQPVGSPLSLECTVEGTSNPNLYWYRQAAGRGLQLLFYSVGIGQISSEVPQNLSASRPQDRQFILSSKKLLLSDSGFYLCAWSVLGNTDTQYFGPGTRLTVL.

Only one count was recorded for this clone. The chain combines TRBV5-1 with TRBJ2-3, with TRBD2 as a possible D gene (6 bases). The germline V gene encodes CDR1 SGHRS and CDR2 YFSETQ. V shed 0 bases and J shed 5 bases, with 10 bases lying between them. This CDR3 contains 14 residues. The CDR3 is CASSLAAGQDTQYF. In DNA form, the CDR3 reads TGCGCCAGCAGCTTGGCGGCGGGGCAAGATACGCAGTATTTT.

The rearrangement joins TRBV27 to TRBJ2-5; D is perhaps TRBD2 (5 bases). The CDR3 covers 14 residues. Germline-derived CDR1 and CDR2 are MNHEY and SMNVEV (reference sequence). The V end was cut by 0 bases, the J end by 6 bases, with 11 bases between. In DNA form, the CDR3 reads TGTGCCAGCAGTTTATCAGGGTCGGGAAAGACCCAGTACTTC. It translates to CASSLSGSGKTQYF.

This chain connects TRBV7-8 to TRBJ2-5; 11 bases align to TRBD1. The germline V gene has CDR1 SGHVS and CDR2 FQNEAQ. V lost 4 bases, J lost 4 bases, and 8 bases stayed unmatched. CDR3 length: 16 amino acids. DNA for the CDR3: TGTGCCAGCAGCTCCCCGGGGGGACAGGGGGGAGAGACCCAGTACTTC. This encodes CASSSPGGQGGETQYF.

This chain uses TRBV5-6 with TRBJ1-5, with 7 bases that match TRBD1. The germline V gene encodes CDR1 SGHDT and CDR2 YYEEEE. The CDR3 totals 15 residues. The trim removed 4 bases at V and 6 bases at J, leaving 10 bases unmatched. The CDR3 sequence is CASSPGPGGAQPQHF. The CDR3 nucleotides read TGTGCCAGCAGCCCGGGACCAGGGGGAGCTCAGCCCCAGCATTTT.

The V gene is TRBV5-1, the J gene TRBJ2-1; 7 nucleotides match TRBD2. CDR3 length: 15 residues. J gave up 7 bases and V 1 base, and 8 bases lay outside the gene matches. Germline V lookup: CDR1 SGHRS, CDR2 YFSETQ. The CDR3 DNA reads as TGCGCCAGCAGCTTGACTCTCAGCGGGGCTAATGAGCAGTTCTTC. Its protein product is CASSLTLSGANEQFF.

The sample holds a few counts of this clone. V and J are TRBV4-1 and TRBJ2-7; perhaps TRBD1 as D (6 bases). The CDR3 is 16 residues long. V lost 0 bases and J 3 bases, leaving 15 bases between the germline ends. The germline gives CDR1 MGHRA, CDR2 YSYEKL. The CDR3 sequence is CASSQEMGTPVYEQYF. The CDR3 DNA follows: TGCGCCAGCAGCCAAGAGATGGGGACACCCGTCTACGAGCAGTACTTC.

The chain is built from TRBV5-8 and TRBJ2-2, with D perhaps matching TRBD1 (6 bases). Per germline, CDR1 SGHTS and CDR2 YDEGEE. The CDR3 has 15 residues. The V and J ends lost 0 bases and 6 bases respectively, with 12 bases between them. The CDR3 nucleotides are TGTGCCAGCAGCTTGGCCTCCAGGGGCGCCGGGGAGCTGTTTTTT. Its protein is CASSLASRGAGELFF.

V and J are TRBV5-1 and TRBJ2-1; 14 bases align to TRBD2. The J segment lost 4 bases and the V segment lost 4 bases, leaving 7 bases of the junction unmatched. The germline V gene has CDR1 SGHRS and CDR2 YFSETQ. There are 17 residues in the CDR3. In DNA form, the CDR3 reads TGCGCCAGCAGCAGCGGGACTAGCGGGGGCCTTTACAATGAGCAGTTCTTC. Protein sequence: CASSSGTSGGLYNEQFF.

The V gene is TRBV18, the J gene TRBJ1-5; the D gene is possibly TRBD1 (5 bases). CDR3 length: 15 amino acids. The V gene lost 0 bases and the J gene lost 4 bases, with 10 bases spanning the gap. Germline loops: CDR1 KGHSH, CDR2 LQKENI. The chain's CDR3 is CASSPPWGGNQPQHF. The CDR3 nucleotides read TGTGCCAGCTCACCACCGTGGGGGGGGAATCAGCCCCAGCATTTT.

This clone was seen a few times. The same CDR3 also results from other DNA sequences found in this sample. The rearrangement links TRBV10-3 to TRBJ1-1; TRBD1 aligns across 7 bases. The CDR3 is 14 residues long. V gave up 4 bases and J gave up 1 base; unmatched junction bases: 3. Germline lookup yields CDR1 ENHRY and CDR2 SYGVKD. The CDR3 coding sequence is TGTGCCATCAGTGCCGGGACAGCGAACACTGAAGCTTTCTTT. This sequence encodes CAISAGTANTEAFF.

The chain couples TRBV30 to TRBJ1-1; no definite D call. Germline loops: CDR1 GTSNPN, CDR2 SVGIG (reference sequence). The CDR3 totals 13 residues. V lost 0 bases to trimming and J lost 8 bases, with 13 bases between them. CDR3 nucleotides: TGTGCCTGGAGTGTAGCCCCCTCGACAGAAGCTTTCTTT. This codes for CAWSVAPSTEAFF.

This chain uses TRBV5-1 with TRBJ2-2; D call uncertain. V lost 2 bases to trimming and J lost 0 bases, with 11 bases between them. This CDR3 spans 16 amino acids. From germline, CDR1 is SGHRS and CDR2 YFSETQ. CDR3: CASSLLTPSNTGELFF. CDR3 coding DNA: TGCGCCAGCAGCTTATTGACACCCTCGAACACCGGGGAGCTGTTTTTT. The variable domain in full, completed from reference TRBV5-1 and TRBJ2-2, reads KAGVTQTPRYLIKTRGQQVTLSCSPISGHRSVSWYQQTPGQGLQFLFEYFSETQRNKGNFPGRFSGRQFSNSRSEMNVSTLELGDSALYLCASSLLTPSNTGELFFGEGSRLTVL.

The rearrangement joins TRBV3-1 (or the pseudogene TRBV3-2) to TRBJ2-7; 9 nucleotides agree with TRBD2. The CDR3 runs 17 residues. Germline-derived CDR1 and CDR2 are LGHDT and YNNKEL (reference sequence). After removal of 4 bases from V and 3 bases from J, the junction contained 13 bases not matched to a gene. The CDR3 DNA is TGTGCCAGCAGCCCCCGGGGTAGCGGGGGCTCCTTCTACGAGCAGTACTTC. It translates to CASSPRGSGGSFYEQYF.

The chain links TRBV4-1 to TRBJ1-4; D ambiguous. The CDR3 runs to 15 residues. Germline V lookup: CDR1 MGHRA, CDR2 YSYEKL. V was clipped by 4 bases and J by 8 bases, with 17 bases between them. The CDR3 is CASSRLVEAGEKLFF. CDR3 in DNA: TGCGCCAGCAGCCGCCTAGTGGAGGCGGGGGAAAAACTGTTTTTT.

This clone was recorded a few times. The V gene is TRBV6-5, the J gene TRBJ2-7; TRBD1 matches 9 bases. Germline values: CDR1 MNHEY, CDR2 SVGAGI. The CDR3 runs to 15 residues. The V and J ends lost 2 bases and 0 bases, in that order; junction bases with no gene match: 2. The CDR3 reads CASSYGQGSSYEQYF. In DNA form, the CDR3 reads TGTGCCAGCAGTTACGGACAGGGGAGCTCCTACGAGCAGTACTTC.

The chain carries TRBV5-1 and TRBJ2-1, with D possibly matching TRBD1 (5 bases). This CDR3 comprises 13 residues. Trimming took off 4 bases at V and 10 bases at J, with 15 bases between the two ends. Germline CDR1 is SGHRS and CDR2 is YFSETQ. The CDR3 coding sequence is TGCGCCAGCAGCCCCTACCCCCAGGGAGAGCAGTTCTTC. It specifies CASSPYPQGEQFF.

The chain couples TRBV6-4 to TRBJ1-2; D gene uncertain. The CDR3 has 13 residues. The V end was cut by 5 bases, the J end by 4 bases, with 11 bases between. Germline CDR1 MRHNA, CDR2 SNTAGT. CDR3 sequence (DNA): TGTGCCAGCAGTCCTTCGGGGTCCTATGGCTACACCTTC. It is translated as CASSPSGSYGYTF.

The V and J genes are TRBV24-1 and TRBJ1-6; perhaps TRBD1 as D (5 bases). V dropped 4 bases and J dropped 8 bases, with 17 bases sitting between them. Per the germline V gene, CDR1 is KGHDR and CDR2 is SFDVKD. The CDR3 covers 16 residues. The CDR3 reads CATSDPQVCIHSPLHF. The CDR3 DNA reads as TGTGCCACCAGTGACCCACAGGTTTGTATACATTCACCCCTCCACTTT.

The rearrangement links TRBV5-4 to TRBJ2-2, with 9 positions matching TRBD1. Losses at the gene ends were 3 bases for V and 5 bases for J; bases not matched to a gene: 5. This CDR3 spans 15 amino acids. Germline V gene lookup returns CDR1 SGHNT and CDR2 YYREEE (reference sequence). The CDR3 reads CASSWGQGVTGELFF. The CDR3 nucleotides are TGTGCCAGCAGCTGGGGACAGGGCGTTACCGGGGAGCTGTTTTTT.

The rearrangement links TRBV19 to TRBJ2-1, with D perhaps TRBD1 (5 bases). There are 16 residues in the CDR3. CDR1 and CDR2 from the germline V gene are LNHDA and SQIVND (reference sequence). Trimming removed 0 bases from V and 10 bases from J, with 19 bases in between. The CDR3 DNA follows: TGTGCCAGTAGTATAGAATGGTTAGGAGACAGTCAGGAGCAGTTCTTC. It codes for CASSIEWLGDSQEQFF.